This T cell receptor beta chain came from a study of post-analysis software for immune sequencing data. Broader study findings: Same-batch preparations were strongly co-clustered by F measure. For normalized Chao1 diversity, multiple sclerosis patients scored significantly lower than controls did.

A few counts support this clonotype. Its antigen is unknown. cDNA libraries for TCR beta contained unique molecular identifiers. MiXCR, applied by TCRdb to the PCR reads, yields one record per CDR3 protein. The table lists 750,000 to 900,000 distinct CDR3 sequences, 40% to 55% of them singletons. Sequencing input: blood. This TCR came from a girl aged 5-17 years with multiple sclerosis.

The CDR3 region has the DNA TGTGCCAGCAGCCAAGCGAGGGGGTCCGAGACCCAGTACTTC. Translating gives CASSQARGSETQYF. This chain uses TRBV3-1 with TRBJ2-5, with D tentatively TRBD1 (6 bases). Trimming left V 1 base short and J 5 bases short, with 11 bases between. CDR3 length: 14 amino acids. The V gene's germline CDR1 is LGHDT and CDR2 YNNKEL (reference sequence).